This T cell receptor (beta chain) was observed in a study of response to subunit inactivated influenza vaccine. Via MiXCR, TCRdb re-called the RT-PCR reads, giving one row per CDR3 protein. Of some 800,000 distinct CDR3 sequences in the sample, approximately 21% were seen once. The germline gives CDR1 DFQATT, CDR2 SNEGSKA (reference sequence). V lost 8 bases to trimming and J lost 5 bases, with 15 bases between them. The CDR3 runs to 12 residues. V gene TRBV20-1 combines with J gene TRBJ1-2; D gene unclear. The sequencing here drew on PBMCs from blood, taken about 5 days after vaccination. The source of this sequence is a man in his fifties who received an inactivated influenza vaccine. CDR3 loop: CSTNWARYGYTF. Here the CDR3 DNA reads TGCAGTACGAACTGGGCGCGGTATGGCTACACCTTC.